This T cell receptor (beta chain) was identified during a study of shared clonotypes between healthy human individuals. The material for each subset, its genomic DNA, was split evenly across several immunoSEQ plates. Here immunoSEQ multiplex PCR was the method, and the copy in TCRdb shows in-frame clones only, minus some. The sample consists of about a million clones, roughly 80% of them appearing once. It was into CD45RA+ naive and CD45RA-negative memory subsets that the CD4+ cells were split. Note on this clone: Its antigen is unidentified.

Study findings and constraints: Clonotype sharing among donors, it was expected, would be affected by sequencing depth.

Per the germline V gene, CDR1 is SGHNT and CDR2 is YENEEA. The V gene end was trimmed by 5 bases and the J gene end by 1 base; junction bases not matched to a gene: 0. This CDR3 comprises 14 residues. The chain combines TRBV11-3 with TRBJ2-3; 10 bases are a match to TRBD1. The clonotype originates from a man aged 18 to 29 in good health. Some clones in this sample may be carry-over from other donors' samples. The specimen was memory CD4+ T cells from PBMCs. Described subset: CD45RA-negative fraction. The DNA for the CDR3 is TGTGCCAGCAGCGGGACAGGGGGCACAGATACGCAGTATTTT. Translated: CASSGTGGTDTQYF.